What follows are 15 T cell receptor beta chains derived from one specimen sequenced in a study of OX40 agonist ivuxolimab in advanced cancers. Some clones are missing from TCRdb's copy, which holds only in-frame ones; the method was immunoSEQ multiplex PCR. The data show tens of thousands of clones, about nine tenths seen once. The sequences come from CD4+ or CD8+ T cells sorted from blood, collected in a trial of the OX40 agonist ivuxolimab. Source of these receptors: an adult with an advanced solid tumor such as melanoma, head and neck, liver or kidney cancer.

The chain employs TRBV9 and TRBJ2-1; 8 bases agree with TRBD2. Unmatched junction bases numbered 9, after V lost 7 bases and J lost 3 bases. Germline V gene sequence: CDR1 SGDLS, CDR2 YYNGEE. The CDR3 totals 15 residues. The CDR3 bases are TGTGCCAGCGCGCAGGGAGCGGGGGACTACAATGAGCAGTTCTTC. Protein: CASAQGAGDYNEQFF.

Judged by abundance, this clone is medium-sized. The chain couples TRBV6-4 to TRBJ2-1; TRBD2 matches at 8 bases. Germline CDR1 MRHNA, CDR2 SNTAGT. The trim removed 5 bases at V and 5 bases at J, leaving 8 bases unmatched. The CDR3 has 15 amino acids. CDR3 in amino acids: CASSPLAGEDNEQFF. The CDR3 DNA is TGTGCCAGCAGTCCCCTAGCGGGTGAAGACAATGAGCAGTTCTTC.

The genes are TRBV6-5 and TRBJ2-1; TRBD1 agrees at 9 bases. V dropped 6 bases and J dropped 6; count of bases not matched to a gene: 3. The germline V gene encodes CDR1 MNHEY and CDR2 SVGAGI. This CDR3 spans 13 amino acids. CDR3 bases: TGTGCCAGCAGCCTGGACAGGGGCAATGAGCAGTTCTTC. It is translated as CASSLDRGNEQFF.

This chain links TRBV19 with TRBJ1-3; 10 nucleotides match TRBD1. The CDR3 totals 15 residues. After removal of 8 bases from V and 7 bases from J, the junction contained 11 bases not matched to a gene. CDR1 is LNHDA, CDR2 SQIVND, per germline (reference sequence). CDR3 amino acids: CASAGTGDPRNTIYF. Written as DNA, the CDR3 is TGTGCCAGTGCCGGGACAGGGGACCCACGGAACACCATATATTTT.

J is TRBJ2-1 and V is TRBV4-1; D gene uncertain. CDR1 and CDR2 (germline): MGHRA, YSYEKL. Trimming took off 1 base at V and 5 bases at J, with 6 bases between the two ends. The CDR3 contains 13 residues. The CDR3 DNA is TGCGCCAGCAGCCAAGGACTGAACAATGAGCAGTTCTTC. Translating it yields CASSQGLNNEQFF.

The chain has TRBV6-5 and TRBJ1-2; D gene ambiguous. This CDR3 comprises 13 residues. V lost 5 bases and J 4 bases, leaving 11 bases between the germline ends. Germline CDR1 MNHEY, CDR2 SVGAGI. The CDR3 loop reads CASSASPVYGYTF. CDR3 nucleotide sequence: TGTGCCAGCAGTGCCTCCCCCGTCTATGGCTACACCTTC.

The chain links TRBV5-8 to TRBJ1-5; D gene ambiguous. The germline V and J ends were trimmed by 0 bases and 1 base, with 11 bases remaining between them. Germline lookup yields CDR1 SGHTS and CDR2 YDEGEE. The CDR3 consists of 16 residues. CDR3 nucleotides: TGTGCCAGCAGCTTGGCGGACCCTGTGAGCAATCAGCCCCAGCATTTT. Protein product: CASSLADPVSNQPQHF.

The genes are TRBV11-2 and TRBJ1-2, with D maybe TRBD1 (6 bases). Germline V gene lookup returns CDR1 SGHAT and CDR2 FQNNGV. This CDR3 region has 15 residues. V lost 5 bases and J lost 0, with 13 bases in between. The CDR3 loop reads CASSTRDTSNYGYTF. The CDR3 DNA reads TGTGCCAGCAGCACCCGGGACACGTCTAACTATGGCTACACCTTC.

The CDR3 loop reads CASSQDRAGPQETQYF. The CDR3, as DNA: TGCGCCAGCAGCCAAGATCGGGCGGGGCCACAAGAGACCCAGTACTTC. The chain uses TRBV4-3 and TRBJ2-5; perhaps TRBD2 as D (6 bases). The V gene's germline CDR1 is LGHNA and CDR2 YSLEER. This CDR3 has 16 residues. V lost 0 bases and J lost 2, with 13 bases in between.

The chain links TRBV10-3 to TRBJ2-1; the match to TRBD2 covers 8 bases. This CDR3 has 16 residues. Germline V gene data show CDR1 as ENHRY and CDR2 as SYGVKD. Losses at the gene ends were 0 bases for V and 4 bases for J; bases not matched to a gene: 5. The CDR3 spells CAISESTGGPYNEQFF. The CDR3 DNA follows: TGTGCCATCAGTGAGTCGACGGGAGGGCCGTACAATGAGCAGTTCTTC.

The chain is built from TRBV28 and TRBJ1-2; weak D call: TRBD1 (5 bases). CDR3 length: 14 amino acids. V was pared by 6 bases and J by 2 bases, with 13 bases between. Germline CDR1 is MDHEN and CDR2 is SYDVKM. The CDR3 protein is CASSRPTANYGYTF. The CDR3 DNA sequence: TGTGCCAGCAGCCGTCCGACAGCGAACTATGGCTACACCTTC.

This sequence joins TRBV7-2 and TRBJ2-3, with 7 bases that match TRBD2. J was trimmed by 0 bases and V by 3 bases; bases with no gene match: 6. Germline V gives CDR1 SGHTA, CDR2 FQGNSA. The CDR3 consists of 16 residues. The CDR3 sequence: CASSFLGGRSTDTQYF. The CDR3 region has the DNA TGTGCCAGCAGCTTCTTGGGCGGGAGAAGCACAGATACGCAGTATTTT.

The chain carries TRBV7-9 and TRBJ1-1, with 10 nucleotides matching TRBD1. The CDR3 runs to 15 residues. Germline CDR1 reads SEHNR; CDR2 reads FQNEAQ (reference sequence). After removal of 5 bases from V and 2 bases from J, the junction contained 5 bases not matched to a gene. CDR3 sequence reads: CASSARDRGNTEAFF. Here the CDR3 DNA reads TGTGCCAGCAGCGCCCGGGACAGGGGAAACACTGAAGCTTTCTTT.

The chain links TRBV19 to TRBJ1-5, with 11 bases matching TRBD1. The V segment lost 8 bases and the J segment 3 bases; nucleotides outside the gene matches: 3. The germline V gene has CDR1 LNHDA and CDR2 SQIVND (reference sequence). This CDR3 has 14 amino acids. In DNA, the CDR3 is TGTGCCAGTTGGACAGGGGGCCACAATCAGCCCCAGCATTTT. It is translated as CASWTGGHNQPQHF.

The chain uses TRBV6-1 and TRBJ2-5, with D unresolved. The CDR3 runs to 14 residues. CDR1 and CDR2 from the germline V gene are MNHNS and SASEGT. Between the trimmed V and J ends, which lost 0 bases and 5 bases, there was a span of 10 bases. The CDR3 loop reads CASSEARSSETQYF. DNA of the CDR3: TGTGCCAGCAGTGAAGCGCGCAGTTCGGAGACCCAGTACTTC.